This T cell receptor (beta chain) was captured in a study of T cell responses to AZD1222 COVID-19 vaccine. Study outcomes and limitations: The peak T cell response came first, and repertoires were sampled only after it. Unmutated variant regions are reportedly the target of nearly half of TCRs that are spike-specific. Spike was spanned by vaccine-associated CD4 TCRs, which were dominant at 160-218 and 743-854. There were mostly white British donors and more females than males, and clonal diversity was possibly underestimated.

For this clone: What it recognizes is unknown. This CDR3 is also generated by other DNA sequences in the sample.

TCRdb's table, derived via immunoSEQ multiplex PCR, lists solely in-frame clones and lacks some. The repertoire holds 95,000 to 150,000 clones, with roughly nine tenths as singletons. CDR1 is SGHRS, CDR2 YFSETQ, per germline. Trimming took off 0 bases at V and 1 base at J, with 4 bases between the two ends. The CDR3 runs to 13 residues. The chain uses TRBV5-1 and TRBJ1-1, with D unclear. This clonotype was sampled from an adult in good health. Sequenced material: peripheral blood, taken on day 0 of AZD1222 vaccination. The CDR3 DNA sequence: TGCGCCAGCAGCTTGGACCCGAACACTGAAGCTTTCTTT. This gives the protein CASSLDPNTEAFF.